This T cell receptor (beta chain) was identified during a study of blood T cell repertoires in COVID-19. For the study at large: Spain, Italy and the United States supplied samples that represented acute and convalescent COVID-19. PBMCs, B-cell-depleted T cells, or T cells provided the cDNA or gDNA that made up the material.

Study members were between about 18 and 95 years old and lived in 20 to 25 US regions. Clinical history as reported by participants underpinned cohort assignment. Produced via immunoSEQ multiplex PCR; TCRdb's table is partial and in-frame only. Of about 200,000 clones in the sample, roughly 88% were seen once. Germline V gene lookup returns CDR1 SGHTA and CDR2 FQGNSA. Trimming stripped 5 bases from V and 4 bases from J, with 24 bases between. This CDR3 has 17 amino acids. The rearrangement joins TRBV7-2 to TRBJ2-7; D may be TRBD1 (5 bases). The TCR was taken from a man aged 40-55 years with acute COVID-19. Sequenced input: PBMCs or T cells enriched from blood (not recorded which). In DNA form, the CDR3 reads TGTGCCAGCAGCCAAACCCAGGGTGTCGGACCCGTTTACGAGCAGTACTTC. This translates into CASSQTQGVGPVYEQYF.